Listed here are 15 T cell receptor beta chains from one sample, sequenced in a study of T cells after posttransplantation cyclophosphamide. Sequencing was performed with immunoSEQ multiplex PCR; in TCRdb, only in-frame clones are kept and a portion is missing. The repertoire has some 49,000 clones, 85% to 95% of them found once; the top ten carry less than 3.5%. The sample taken for sequencing was PBMCs. The receptors derive from a woman between 50 and 59 years old in good health and a related stem cell transplant donor.

This rearrangement joins TRBV28 to TRBJ2-3; D is possibly TRBD1 (5 bases). With 3 bases removed from V and 3 bases from J, the gap between germline ends came to 7 bases. The CDR3 runs to 13 residues. The germline V gene encodes CDR1 MDHEN and CDR2 SYDVKM. CDR3 nucleotide sequence: TGTGCCAGCAGTTTTACAGGAACAGATACGCAGTATTTT. This gives the protein CASSFTGTDTQYF.

This clone was counted only a few times. The rearrangement uses TRBV6-1 and TRBJ2-6; maybe TRBD2 (6 bases). The CDR3 runs 15 residues. The V and J ends lost 4 bases and 0 bases respectively, with 7 bases between them. CDR1 and CDR2 (germline): MNHNS, SASEGT. The CDR3 coding sequence is TGTGCCAGCAGTGTGGAGGGCTCTGGGGCCAACGTCCTGACTTTC. Its translation: CASSVEGSGANVLTF.

This sequence joins TRBV27 and TRBJ2-1, with 11 bases fitting TRBD2. The trim removed 5 bases at V and 6 bases at J, leaving 12 bases unmatched. Germline CDR1 reads MNHEY; CDR2 reads SMNVEV (reference sequence). The CDR3 length is 17 residues. CDR3 DNA sequence: TGTGCCAGCAGTACATATTTAGCGGGGGGGCCTAGCAATGAGCAGTTCTTC. This gives the protein CASSTYLAGGPSNEQFF.

This clone is a singleton in its sample. This chain links TRBV19 with TRBJ2-3, with D perhaps matching TRBD2 (6 bases). Trimming stripped 5 bases from V and 1 base from J, with 13 bases between. The germline gives CDR1 LNHDA, CDR2 SQIVND (reference sequence). The CDR3 runs to 15 residues. The CDR3 coding sequence is TGTGCCAGTAGTTGGAGGGATCACCGCACAGATACGCAGTATTTT. Its protein is CASSWRDHRTDTQYF.

The chain uses TRBV11-3 and TRBJ2-3, with TRBD1 matching over 8 bases. The CDR3 has 15 amino acids. The J segment lost 1 base and the V segment lost 4 bases, leaving 4 bases of the junction unmatched. CDR1 SGHNT and CDR2 YENEEA come from the germline V gene. CDR3 nucleotide sequence: TGTGCCAGCAGCTCCAGGGGGCCCGGCACAGATACGCAGTATTTT. This encodes CASSSRGPGTDTQYF.

J is TRBJ2-1 and V is TRBV13; the D gene is possibly TRBD1 (5 bases). Per the germline V gene, CDR1 is PRHDT and CDR2 is FYEKMQ (reference sequence). The germline V and J ends were trimmed by 0 bases and 0 bases, with 9 bases remaining between them. CDR3 size: 16 residues. Here the CDR3 reads CASSLGQGSSYNEQFF. CDR3 in DNA: TGTGCCAGCAGCTTAGGCCAGGGAAGCTCCTACAATGAGCAGTTCTTC.

This chain joins TRBV28 and TRBJ1-1, with D unresolved. Germline CDR1 MDHEN, CDR2 SYDVKM. This CDR3 region has 12 residues. The V end lost 6 bases, the J end lost 5 bases, and 10 bases lay between the germline ends. The CDR3 region has the DNA TGTGCCAGCAGGGACTTCGAGACTGAAGCTTTCTTT. Translation: CASRDFETEAFF.

CDR3 DNA: TGCGCCAGCAGCGCCGGACAGGGAAGCTCCTACGAGCAGTACTTC. As protein: CASSAGQGSSYEQYF. V usage is TRBV5-1 and J usage is TRBJ2-7; 8 bases line up with TRBD1. Germline-derived CDR1 and CDR2 are SGHRS and YFSETQ. The CDR3 length is 15 residues. V lost 4 bases to trimming and J lost 0 bases; unmatched junction nucleotides: 6.

The chain recombines TRBV10-1 with TRBJ1-1; 10 bases match TRBD1. CDR3 length: 15 residues. Looked up from germline, CDR1 is WNHNN and CDR2 is SYGVQD (reference sequence). V shed 3 bases, J shed 6 bases, and the junction held 7 bases outside the gene matches. This CDR3 is CASSDPGQGTPEAFF. CDR3 DNA sequence: TGCGCCAGCAGTGACCCGGGACAGGGGACCCCTGAAGCTTTCTTT.

This sequence joins TRBV5-1 and TRBJ2-7; D not certain. The CDR3 runs to 14 residues. Trimming removed 0 bases from V and 2 bases from J, with 9 bases in between. In germline, CDR1 is SGHRS, CDR2 YFSETQ. CDR3 sequence (DNA): TGCGCCAGCAGCTTGGCCGACGGAGCCTACGAGCAGTACTTC. Translating it yields CASSLADGAYEQYF.

V is TRBV19 and J is TRBJ1-2, with 9 positions matching TRBD1. V shed 4 bases and J 4 bases; nucleotides not matched to a gene: 7. The CDR3 is 15 residues long. Germline CDR1 is LNHDA and CDR2 is SQIVND (reference sequence). This chain's CDR3 is CASSSTGTGFYGYTF. CDR3 DNA: TGTGCCAGTAGTAGTACCGGGACAGGGTTCTATGGCTACACCTTC.

As DNA, the CDR3 is TGTGCCAGCAGCTTAGATCCAGGCTCCTACGAGCAGTACTTC. Translated: CASSLDPGSYEQYF. V gene TRBV7-9 combines with J gene TRBJ2-7, with D hard to call. V lost 1 base and J lost 0, with 7 bases in between. CDR3 length equals 14 residues. Germline CDR1 and CDR2: SEHNR and FQNEAQ (reference sequence).

The V and J genes are TRBV5-1 and TRBJ2-7, with D maybe TRBD1 (6 bases). V lost 1 base to trimming and J lost 4 bases, with 12 bases between them. CDR1 and CDR2 (germline): SGHRS, YFSETQ. The CDR3 totals 14 residues. CDR3 region: CASSLLPGDYEQYF. CDR3 nucleotides: TGCGCCAGCAGCTTGCTGCCAGGGGATTACGAGCAGTACTTC.

The chain recombines TRBV19 with TRBJ1-3; 7 nucleotides align to TRBD1. The V segment lost 2 bases and the J segment 2 bases; nucleotides outside the gene matches: 9. The germline CDR1 and CDR2 sequences are LNHDA and SQIVND (reference sequence). The CDR3 extends over 17 amino acids. The CDR3 DNA follows: TGTGCCAGTAGTATAACCGGGACAGCTGGACCTGGAAACACCATATATTTT. It is translated as CASSITGTAGPGNTIYF.

The rearrangement joins TRBV2 to TRBJ2-1, with D maybe TRBD2 (6 bases). This CDR3 contains 13 residues. Per germline, CDR1 SNHLY and CDR2 FYNNEI. The V end lost 4 bases, the J end lost 7 bases, and 11 bases lay between the germline ends. CDR3 sequence reads: CASSALRENEQFF. The CDR3 DNA is TGTGCCAGCAGTGCCCTTCGGGAGAATGAGCAGTTCTTC. Complete variable domain (other parts from reference TRBV2 and TRBJ2-1): EPEVTQTPSHQVTQMGQEVILRCVPISNHLYFYWYRQILGQKVEFLVSFYNNEISEKSEIFDDQFSVERPDGSNFTLKIRSTKLEDSAMYFCASSALRENEQFFGPGTRLTVL.